This T cell receptor (beta chain) was found in a study of somatic mutations in cytotoxic T cells in rheumatoid arthritis. Overall study: It was right after diagnosis, before any treatment, that patient blood (roughly 30 ml EDTA) was drawn.

Trimming stripped 0 bases from V and 10 bases from J, with 19 bases between. Germline loops: CDR1 LGHNA, CDR2 YNFKEQ. The CDR3 is 16 residues long. Whole-study results and caveats: A largest CD8+ clone above 20% of CD8+ cells occurred in about an eighth of the 65 patients.

Assay: immunoSEQ multiplex PCR; the TCRdb copy retains only in-frame clones and omits some. The sample lists approximately 14,000 clones; more than 70% were seen once. About this clone itself: No antigen is known for it.

Flow cytometry was used to check the purity of CD4+ and CD8+ cells, which had been isolated by positive magnetic bead selection. The V and J genes are TRBV4-2 and TRBJ2-1; D is possibly TRBD2 (6 bases). The sequence came from an adult with rheumatoid arthritis. The sequencing input was CD8+ T cells sorted from blood. CDR3 region: CASSQDPPSDLMEQFF. CDR3 in DNA: TGTGCCAGCAGCCAAGATCCTCCTAGCGACCTTATGGAGCAGTTCTTC.